This entry describes one T cell receptor (beta chain). Its cognate antigen is unknown. This record comes from a study of beta chain features in type 1 diabetes. CDR3 length: 15 amino acids. Germline CDR1 is SGHTA and CDR2 is FQGNSA. Unmatched junction bases numbered 5, after V lost 3 bases and J lost 5 bases. Study-wide points: PCR could preferentially amplify shorter templates, alike in patients and controls.

The authors reverse transcribed all of the isolated RNA, so sequencing captured expressed TCRB transcripts. Sequencing used immunoSEQ multiplex PCR; TCRdb keeps in-frame clones, though not all of them. Of 620,000 or so clones in the sample, roughly a sixth are singletons; the top ten hold about 0.087%. The sequenced sample was naive CD4+ T cells from blood. This clonotype was sampled from a man between 18 and 35 years old in good health. The chain uses TRBV7-2 and TRBJ2-5, with TRBD1 matching over 11 bases. The CDR3 DNA sequence: TGTGCCAGCAGCTTCGGACAGGGGGCGGGGGAGACCCAGTACTTC. It yields the protein CASSFGQGAGETQYF.